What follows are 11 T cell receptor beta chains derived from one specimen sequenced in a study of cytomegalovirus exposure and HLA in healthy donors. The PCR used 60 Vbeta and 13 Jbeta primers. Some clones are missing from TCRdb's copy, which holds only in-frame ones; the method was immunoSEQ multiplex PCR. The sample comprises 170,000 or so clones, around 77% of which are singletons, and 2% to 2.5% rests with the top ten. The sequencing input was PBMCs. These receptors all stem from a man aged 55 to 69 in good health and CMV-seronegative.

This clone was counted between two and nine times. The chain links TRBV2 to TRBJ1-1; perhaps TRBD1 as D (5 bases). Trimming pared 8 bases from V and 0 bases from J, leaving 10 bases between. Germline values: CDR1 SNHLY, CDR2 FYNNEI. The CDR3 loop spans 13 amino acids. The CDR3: CASQGQVNTEAFF. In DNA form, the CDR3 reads TGTGCCAGCCAGGGCCAAGTGAACACTGAAGCTTTCTTT.

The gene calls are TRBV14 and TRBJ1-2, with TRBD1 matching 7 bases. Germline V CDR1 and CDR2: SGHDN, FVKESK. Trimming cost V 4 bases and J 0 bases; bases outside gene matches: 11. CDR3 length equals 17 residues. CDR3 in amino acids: CASSRLGQRPANYGYTF. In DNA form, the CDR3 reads TGTGCCAGCAGCCGCTTGGGACAGAGGCCAGCTAACTATGGCTACACCTTC.

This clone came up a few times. CDR3 loop: CASSQSGTGVSGANVLTF. The CDR3 DNA sequence: TGTGCCAGTAGTCAATCCGGGACAGGGGTATCTGGGGCCAACGTCCTGACTTTC. The gene calls are TRBV19 and TRBJ2-6; 10 nucleotides line up with TRBD1. This CDR3 is 18 amino acids long. With 5 bases clipped from V and 1 base from J, the junction kept 8 bases outside the gene matches. Per the germline V gene, CDR1 is LNHDA and CDR2 is SQIVND (reference sequence).

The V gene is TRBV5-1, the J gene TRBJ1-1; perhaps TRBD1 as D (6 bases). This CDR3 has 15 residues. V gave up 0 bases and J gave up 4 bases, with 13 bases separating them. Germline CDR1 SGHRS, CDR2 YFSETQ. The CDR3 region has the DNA TGCGCCAGCAGCTTGGACAGGGTAGGTGGCACTGAAGCTTTCTTT. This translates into CASSLDRVGGTEAFF.

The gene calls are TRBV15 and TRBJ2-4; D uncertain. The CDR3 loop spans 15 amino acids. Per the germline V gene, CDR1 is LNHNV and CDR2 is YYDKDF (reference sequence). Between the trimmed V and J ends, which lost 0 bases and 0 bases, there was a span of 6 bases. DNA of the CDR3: TGTGCCACCAGCAGAGACCCGGGAGCCAAAAACATTCAGTACTTC. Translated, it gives CATSRDPGAKNIQYF.

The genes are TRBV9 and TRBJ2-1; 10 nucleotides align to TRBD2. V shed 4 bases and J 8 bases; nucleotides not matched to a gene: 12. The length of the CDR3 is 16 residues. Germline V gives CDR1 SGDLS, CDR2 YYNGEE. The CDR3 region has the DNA TGTGCCAGCAGCTCCCGACCGGGACTAGCGCTTCATGAGCAGTTCTTC. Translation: CASSSRPGLALHEQFF.

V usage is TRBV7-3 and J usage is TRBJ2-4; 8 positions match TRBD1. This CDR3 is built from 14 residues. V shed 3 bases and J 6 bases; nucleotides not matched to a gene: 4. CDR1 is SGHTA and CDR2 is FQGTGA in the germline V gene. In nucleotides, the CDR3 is TGTGCCAGCAGCTTCGGTGACAGGGGAAACATTCAGTACTTC. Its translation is CASSFGDRGNIQYF.

The CDR3 region has the DNA TGTGCCAGCAGTTTCCGGGGGGGATACTACGAGCAGTACTTC. It codes for CASSFRGGYYEQYF. The chain carries TRBV2 and TRBJ2-7; TRBD2 matches 8 bases. This CDR3 is 14 amino acids long. Germline CDR1 reads SNHLY; CDR2 reads FYNNEI. The V gene end was trimmed by 5 bases and the J gene end by 3 bases; junction bases not matched to a gene: 6.

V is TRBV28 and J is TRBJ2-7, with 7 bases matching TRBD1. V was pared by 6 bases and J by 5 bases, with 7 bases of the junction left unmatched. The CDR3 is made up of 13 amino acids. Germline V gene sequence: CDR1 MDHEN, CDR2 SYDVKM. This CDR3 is CASSLQGYHEQYF. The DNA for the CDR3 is TGTGCCAGCAGCCTACAGGGGTACCACGAGCAGTACTTC.

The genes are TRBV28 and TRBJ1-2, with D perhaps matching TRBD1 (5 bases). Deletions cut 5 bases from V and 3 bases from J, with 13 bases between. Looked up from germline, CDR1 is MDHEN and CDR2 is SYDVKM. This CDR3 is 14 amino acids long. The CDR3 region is CASSRLTEYYGYTF. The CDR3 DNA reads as TGTGCCAGCAGTCGACTGACAGAGTACTATGGCTACACCTTC.

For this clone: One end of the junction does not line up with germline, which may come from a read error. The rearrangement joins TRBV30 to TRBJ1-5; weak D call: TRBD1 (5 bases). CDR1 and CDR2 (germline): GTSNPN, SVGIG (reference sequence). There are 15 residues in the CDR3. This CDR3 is CAWSQGVVGNQPQNF. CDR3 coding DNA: TGTGCCTGGAGTCAAGGGGTTGTGGGCAATCAGCCCCAGAATTTT.